Following are 11 T cell receptor beta chains from one sample sequenced in a study of cytomegalovirus exposure and HLA in healthy donors. PCR employed 60 Vbeta and 13 Jbeta primers. Using immunoSEQ multiplex PCR, the repertoire was profiled, and TCRdb retains in-frame clones only, with some absent. The sample yields around 150,000 clones, about 72% seen once. The sequenced sample consisted of PBMCs. The origin of the receptors is a man between 50 and 59 years old in good health and CMV-seropositive.

This chain links TRBV21-1 with TRBJ2-1; the table assigns TRBD2, which was not confirmed against the DNA. TRBV21-1 is tagged as a pseudogene. This CDR3 is 14 amino acids long. The CDR3 DNA follows: TGTGCCAGCAGCAAAGGCGGGGGGGCCGATGAGCAGTTCTTC. This sequence encodes CASSKGGGADEQFF.

Only one count was recorded for this clone. This chain joins TRBV7-8 and TRBJ2-1; unclear D gene. Germline CDR1 is SGHVS and CDR2 is FQNEAQ. V was shortened by 5 bases and J by 2 bases, with 4 bases between the two germline ends. The CDR3 contains 12 residues. The CDR3: CASSQTYNEQFF. The CDR3 DNA reads TGTGCCAGCAGCCAAACCTACAATGAGCAGTTCTTC.

This chain links TRBV5-6 with TRBJ2-1; 13 bases are a match to TRBD2. CDR1 is SGHDT, CDR2 YYEEEE, per germline. The CDR3 covers 18 residues. The J segment lost 3 bases and the V segment lost 3 bases, leaving 9 bases of the junction unmatched. The CDR3 loop is CASSSTGTSGVNYNEQFF. Written as DNA, the CDR3 is TGTGCCAGCAGCTCCACCGGGACTAGCGGGGTTAACTACAATGAGCAGTTCTTC.

The CDR3 DNA sequence: TGTGCCAGCAGAAGACTAGCGGGGACGCACGAGCAGTACTTC. This translates into CASRRLAGTHEQYF. The chain joins TRBV28 to TRBJ2-5, with 11 bases identical to TRBD2. The DNA end is a closer match to TRBJ2-7, so the J assignment may be wrong. Germline values: CDR1 MDHEN, CDR2 SYDVKM. The CDR3 length is 14 residues.

The gene calls are TRBV19 and TRBJ1-5; tentative D call: TRBD1 (6 bases). This CDR3 has 15 amino acids. The germline V gene encodes CDR1 LNHDA and CDR2 SQIVND (reference sequence). Trimming cost V 3 bases and J 3 bases, with 12 bases left between them. The CDR3 DNA is TGTGCCAGTAGTATGAAGAGACAGGTCAATCAGCCCCAGCATTTT. This codes for CASSMKRQVNQPQHF.

As to this clone: The sample holds other DNA sequences that translate to the same CDR3. This sequence joins TRBV28 and TRBJ2-3; TRBD2 might be the D (5 bases). CDR1 is MDHEN, CDR2 SYDVKM, per germline. The length of the CDR3 is 12 residues. The ends were cut back, 2 bases at V and 5 bases at J, with 5 bases in the middle. This CDR3 reads CASSLGGDTQYF. CDR3 in DNA: TGTGCCAGCAGTTTAGGAGGAGATACGCAGTATTTT.

This clone was seen a few times. The chain carries TRBV5-5 and TRBJ1-1; 8 positions match TRBD1. CDR3 size: 16 residues. In germline, CDR1 is SGHKS, CDR2 YYEKEE (reference sequence). J gave up 2 bases and V 1 base, and 7 bases lay outside the gene matches. DNA for the CDR3: TGTGCCAGCAGCTTGAGGCAGGGGGCCTTAAACACTGAAGCTTTCTTT. It translates to CASSLRQGALNTEAFF.

By its share, this clone is medium-sized. The chain is built from TRBV4-3 and TRBJ1-4; no clear D gene. Trimming took 3 bases from V and 7 from J, leaving 18 bases between them. This CDR3 comprises 16 residues. Germline V CDR1 and CDR2: LGHNA, YSLEER. Here the CDR3 reads CASSQDGMSGGEKLFF. For the CDR3, the DNA is TGCGCCAGCAGCCAGGACGGGATGTCCGGAGGTGAAAAACTGTTTTTT.

The chain has TRBV7-9 and TRBJ1-4, with a weak D call TRBD1 (6 bases). Deletions cut 11 bases from V and 2 bases from J, with 12 bases between. The CDR3 consists of 13 residues. Germline lookup yields CDR1 SEHNR and CDR2 FQNEAQ (reference sequence). CDR3 protein: CAGSRGTNEKLFF. The CDR3, as DNA: TGTGCCGGCTCCAGGGGCACTAATGAAAAACTGTTTTTT.

The chain employs TRBV10-1 and TRBJ2-7, with a possible D match to TRBD2 (5 bases). This CDR3 comprises 13 residues. In germline, CDR1 is WNHNN, CDR2 SYGVQD (reference sequence). Trimming pared 2 bases from V and 3 bases from J, leaving 8 bases between. CDR3 sequence reads: CASSERDHYEQYF. DNA of the CDR3: TGCGCCAGCAGTGAGCGGGATCACTACGAGCAGTACTTC.

The chain couples TRBV9 to TRBJ2-3; 7 nucleotides align to TRBD2. The CDR3 covers 16 residues. With V trimmed by 2 bases and J by 3 bases, 9 bases remained unmatched. Germline CDR1 is SGDLS and CDR2 is YYNGEE. The DNA for the CDR3 is TGTGCCAGCAGCGTCCGGAGCGGGGAGGGAACAGATACGCAGTATTTT. Amino acid sequence: CASSVRSGEGTDTQYF.